This T cell receptor beta chain was observed in a study of T-cell reconstitution after alpha-beta-depleted transplantation in children. The table lists this clonotype with a few counts. The target antigen is unknown. Trimming took off 6 bases at V and 0 bases at J, with 15 bases between the two ends. The CDR3 sequence is 15 residues long. Germline loops: CDR1 WNHNN, CDR2 SYGVQD (reference sequence). Notes on the study in general: Diversity and T-cell counts at one year after transplant derived mostly from new T cells. Several patients had high TCRbeta diversity at day 60; it came from surviving recipient T cells and thymic progenitors.

The TCRbeta library was prepared with unique molecular identifiers. Each CDR3 protein gets one entry after TCRdb re-called the PCR reads with MiXCR. The repertoire holds around 500,000 distinct CDR3 sequences, with around 23% as singletons. This receptor was taken from a boy in the first two years of life who had a stem cell transplant for acute myeloid leukemia, so the T cells may come from the graft donor. Sample: PBMCs, mostly from graft donor cells, taken 360 days after TCRalphabeta/CD19-depleted stem cell transplant. This rearrangement joins TRBV10-1 to TRBJ2-7; D not certain. The CDR3 region is CASSSSSTSSYEQYV. In nucleotides, the CDR3 is TGCGCCAGCAGCTCTTCTTCTACTTCCTCCTACGAGCAGTACGTC.